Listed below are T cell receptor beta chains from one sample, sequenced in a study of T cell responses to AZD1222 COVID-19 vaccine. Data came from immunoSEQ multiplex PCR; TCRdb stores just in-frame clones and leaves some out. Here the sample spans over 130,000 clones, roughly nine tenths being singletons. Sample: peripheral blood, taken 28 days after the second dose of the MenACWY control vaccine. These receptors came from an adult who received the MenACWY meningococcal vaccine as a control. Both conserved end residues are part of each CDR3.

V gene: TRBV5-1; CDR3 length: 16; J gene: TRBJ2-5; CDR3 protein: CASRRLAGGSGETQYF
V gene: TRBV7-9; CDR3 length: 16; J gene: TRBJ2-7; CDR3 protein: CASSLGTGQALYEQYF
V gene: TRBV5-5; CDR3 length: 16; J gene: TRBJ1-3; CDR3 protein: CASSLLGVTSGNTIYF
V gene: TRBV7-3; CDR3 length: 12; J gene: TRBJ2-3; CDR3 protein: CASSATGLTQYF
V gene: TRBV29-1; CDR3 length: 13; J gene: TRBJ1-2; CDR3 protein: CSDFGQEIYGYTF
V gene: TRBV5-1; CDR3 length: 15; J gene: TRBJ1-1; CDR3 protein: CASSLGQQMNTEAFF
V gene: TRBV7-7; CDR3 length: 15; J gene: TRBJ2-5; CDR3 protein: CASSPDRGRKETQYF
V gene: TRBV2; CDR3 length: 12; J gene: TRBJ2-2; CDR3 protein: CASSVEAGELFF
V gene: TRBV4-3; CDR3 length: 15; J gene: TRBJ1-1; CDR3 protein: CASSQDSGGNTEAFF
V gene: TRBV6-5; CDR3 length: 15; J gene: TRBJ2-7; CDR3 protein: CASSPGTGGAYEQYF
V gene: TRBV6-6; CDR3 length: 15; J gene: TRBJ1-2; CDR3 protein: CASKNGEWGVYGYTF
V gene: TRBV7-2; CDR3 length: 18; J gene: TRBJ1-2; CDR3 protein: CASSSPSGQGTLNYGYTF
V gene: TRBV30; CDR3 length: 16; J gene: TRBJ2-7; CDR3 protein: CAWGPLGLPPTREQYF
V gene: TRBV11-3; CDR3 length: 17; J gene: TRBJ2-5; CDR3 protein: CASSLSMGPRGRETQYF
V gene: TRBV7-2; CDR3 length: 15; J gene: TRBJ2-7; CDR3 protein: CASSLHSQGIYEQYF
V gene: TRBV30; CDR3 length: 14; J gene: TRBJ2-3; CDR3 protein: CAWGKGGEADTQYF
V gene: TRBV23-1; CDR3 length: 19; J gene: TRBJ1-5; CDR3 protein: CASSQTGGTSLEGHQPQHF
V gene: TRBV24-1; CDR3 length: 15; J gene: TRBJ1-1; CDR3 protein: CATSDSEGARTEAFF
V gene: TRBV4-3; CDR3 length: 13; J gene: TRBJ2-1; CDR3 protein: CASSPTGYNEQFF
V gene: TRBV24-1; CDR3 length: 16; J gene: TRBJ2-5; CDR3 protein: CATSDWGDRGSKTQYF
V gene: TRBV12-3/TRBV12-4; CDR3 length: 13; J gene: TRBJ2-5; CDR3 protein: CASSLGQLETQYF
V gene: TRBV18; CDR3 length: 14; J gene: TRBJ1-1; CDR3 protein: CASSPQDTNTEAFF